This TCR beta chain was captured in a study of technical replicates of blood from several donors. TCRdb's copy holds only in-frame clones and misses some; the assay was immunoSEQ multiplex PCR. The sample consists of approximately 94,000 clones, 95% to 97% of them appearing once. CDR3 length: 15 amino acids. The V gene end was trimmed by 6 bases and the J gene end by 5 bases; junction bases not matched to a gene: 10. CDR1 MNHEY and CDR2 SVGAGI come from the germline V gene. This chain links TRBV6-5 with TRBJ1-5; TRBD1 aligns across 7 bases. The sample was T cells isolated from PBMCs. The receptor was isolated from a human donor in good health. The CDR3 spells CASSPAGQRYQPQHF. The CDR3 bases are TGTGCCAGCAGCCCCGCGGGACAGCGATATCAGCCCCAGCATTTT.